This is a list of T cell receptor beta chains from one sample in a study of cytomegalovirus exposure and HLA in healthy donors. Generated by immunoSEQ multiplex PCR, the TCRdb table keeps only in-frame clones and is missing some. The repertoire holds roughly 120,000 clones, about 73% seen once, with 4% to 4.5% in the top ten. Sequencing used PBMCs. The origin of the receptors is a woman in her 50s in good health and CMV-seropositive. The CDR3 runs from the conserved cysteine through the conserved F or W. Clone size is not always given. Where it is, it says once, few, many or a class for expanded clones.

few	TRBJ2-5	TRBV28	CASSFRQGVGGQETQYF
-	TRBJ1-1	TRBV10-2	CASRVLQGRSTEAFF
-	TRBJ2-5	TRBV12-5	CASGLVGGRKTQYF
-	TRBJ1-3	TRBV6-1	CASSEALGLGPGNTIYF
-	TRBJ1-3	TRBV5-5	CASIETGAADTGNTIYF
-	TRBJ2-2	TRBV9	CASSRTGTGGRTGELFF
few	TRBJ2-7	TRBV20-1	CSGQDSYEQYF
-	TRBJ1-2	TRBV11-2	CASSLDSNYGYTF
-	TRBJ2-3	TRBV6-5	CASSTQGAGDTQYF
few	TRBJ1-1	TRBV4-1	CASSQGEEAFF
-	TRBJ2-7	TRBV4-2	CASSQNIGRGGYEQYF
-	TRBJ1-2	TRBV6-1	CASREPLSGSYGYTF
-	TRBJ1-5	TRBV15	CATSFGQGPSNQPQHF
-	TRBJ1-1	TRBV5-1	CASSGRQGADTEAFF
-	TRBJ1-2	TRBV15	CATSRDGQGYGYTF
-	TRBJ2-1	TRBV7-9	CASSMTLGRNEQFF
-	TRBJ2-3	TRBV11-2	CASSLDRGGRLQYF
-	TRBJ1-6	TRBV10-3	CAISARRVLGNSPLHF
-	TRBJ2-3	TRBV10-3	CAISAGGKTDTQYF
-	TRBJ2-1	TRBV21-1	CASSKNFTSGGAGRFF
once	TRBJ2-3	TRBV5-1	CASSKGGFLDTQYF
few	TRBJ1-2	TRBV7-6	CASSLAQGANYGYTF
-	-	TRBV6-6	CASRPGLRSYEQYF
-	TRBJ1-2	TRBV7-8	CASSPGGYHYGYTF
-	TRBJ2-3	TRBV5-5	CASSGPGQGKSTDTQYF
-	TRBJ2-2	TRBV27	CASSLSGGGDTGELFF
-	TRBJ2-7	TRBV19	CASNPEPRDRTSYEQYF
-	-	TRBV6-5	CASSYGGASGVYEQYF
-	TRBJ1-3	TRBV13	CASSHRAGNTIYF
few	TRBJ1-2	TRBV7-9	CASSLSFAGGYGYTF
-	TRBJ1-5	TRBV4-2	CASSGKTGGNQPQHF
-	TRBJ2-7	TRBV7-6	CASSHRVSYEQYF
once	TRBJ2-7	TRBV7-6	CASSLDPGGIFSEQYF
-	TRBJ2-7	TRBV5-6	CASSLGTSGVYERYF
-	TRBJ2-7	TRBV29-1	CSVAETGVNYEQYF
-	TRBJ1-1	TRBV6-5	CASRITGTQNTEAFF
few	TRBJ2-5	TRBV5-1	CASSLMGLVEETQYF